Presented here are 16 T cell receptor beta chains from one specimen sequenced in a study of cytomegalovirus exposure and HLA in healthy donors (dated by TCRdb to about 2017). Library preparation was by the immunoSEQ multiplex PCR assay. Here the immuneACCESS table is served through TCRdb, limited to in-frame sequences with V and J called. Missing clones are a known gap in these copies; in checked studies unresolved V genes cover under half, and the rest lacks a known reason. This sample holds a few hundred thousand clones; approximately 80% were observed only once. The ten most abundant clones make up over 12% of the sample. Material for sequencing was PBMCs. These TCRs come from a woman in her 30s in good health and CMV-seropositive.

CDR3 residues: CASSQRDGDGYTF. DNA of the CDR3: TGTGCCAGCAGCCAGAGGGACGGGGATGGCTACACCTTC. This chain uses TRBV7-3 with TRBJ1-2; perhaps TRBD1 as D (5 bases). The germline V gene encodes CDR1 SGHTA and CDR2 FQGTGA. V was cut by 5 bases and J by 6 bases, with 13 bases left in between. CDR3 length equals 13 residues.

CDR3 protein: CASSEQGTRNEQFF. The CDR3 nucleotides read TGTGCCAGCAGTGAACAGGGGACTCGAAATGAGCAGTTCTTC. The chain employs TRBV2 and TRBJ2-1, with D perhaps TRBD1 or TRBD2 (6 bases each). V lost 2 bases, J lost 7 bases, and 12 bases lay in between. The germline V gene encodes CDR1 SNHLY and CDR2 FYNNEI. The CDR3 covers 14 residues. The full variable domain, in which reference TRBV2 and TRBJ2-1 provide the parts outside the CDR3, is EPEVTQTPSHQVTQMGQEVILRCVPISNHLYFYWYRQILGQKVEFLVSFYNNEISEKSEIFDDQFSVERPDGSNFTLKIRSTKLEDSAMYFCASSEQGTRNEQFFGPGTRLTVL.

The gene calls are TRBV29-1 and TRBJ1-3; the match to TRBD1 covers 7 bases. The length of the CDR3 is 14 residues. From germline, CDR1 is SQVTM and CDR2 ANQGSEA. V was pared by 7 bases and J by 0 bases, with 6 bases of the junction left unmatched. The CDR3 DNA sequence: TGCAGCGGGGCGACAGGGCTCTCTGGAAACACCATATATTTT. It codes for CSGATGLSGNTIYF.

The V and J genes are TRBV5-1 and TRBJ1-2; D call uncertain. This CDR3 is 17 amino acids long. Germline V gives CDR1 SGHRS, CDR2 YFSETQ. V was cut by 0 bases and J by 2 bases, with 17 bases left in between. The CDR3 protein is CASSLVGSASLNYGYTF. The DNA of the CDR3 is TGCGCCAGCAGCTTGGTTGGGTCGGCTTCTTTAAACTATGGCTACACCTTC.

The rearrangement links TRBV6-5 to TRBJ2-2, with TRBD2 matching over 7 bases. The germline CDR1 and CDR2 sequences are MNHEY and SVGAGI. The CDR3 sequence is 15 residues long. With V trimmed by 6 bases and J by 6 bases, 10 bases remained unmatched. As DNA, the CDR3 is TGTGCCAGCAGACTCGGACTAGGAAGCTCCGGGGAGCTGTTTTTT. It translates to CASRLGLGSSGELFF.

The gene calls are TRBV2 and TRBJ2-5; D may be TRBD1 (5 bases). The CDR3 loop spans 12 amino acids. Germline CDR1 reads SNHLY; CDR2 reads FYNNEI. Trimming took 6 bases from V and 8 from J, leaving 13 bases between them. CDR3 amino acids: CASSTQGNTQYF. The CDR3 region has the DNA TGTGCCAGCAGCACTCAGGGCAACACCCAGTACTTC.

In DNA form, the CDR3 reads TGCGCCAGCAGCCCTGGGACTATGGATCGAGAGACCCAGTACTTC. Its translation: CASSPGTMDRETQYF. The rearrangement uses TRBV5-1 and TRBJ2-5; 7 bases are a match to TRBD2. The CDR3 loop spans 15 amino acids. Germline CDR1 reads SGHRS; CDR2 reads YFSETQ. V was pared by 4 bases and J by 4 bases, with 10 bases of the junction left unmatched.

The chain employs TRBV11-2 and TRBJ2-2, with TRBD1 as a possible D gene (6 bases). The CDR3 spans 14 residues. Trimming cost V 4 bases and J 7 bases, with 13 bases left between them. From germline, CDR1 is SGHAT and CDR2 FQNNGV. The CDR3 DNA is TGTGCCAGCAGCTCCTGGGGGCAAGTCGGGGAGCTGTTTTTT. This codes for CASSSWGQVGELFF.

This chain links TRBV6-4 with TRBJ2-1; 11 nucleotides match TRBD2. This CDR3 spans 18 amino acids. Germline assignment: CDR1 MRHNA and CDR2 SNTAGT. J was trimmed by 6 bases and V by 0 bases; bases with no gene match: 10. The DNA of the CDR3 is TGTGCCAGCAGTGACTCTGATAGCGGGAGGGCCAGGGTCAATGAGCAGTTCTTC. This gives the protein CASSDSDSGRARVNEQFF.

V is TRBV6-5 and J is TRBJ2-7; D gene unclear. V was shortened by 0 bases and J by 7 bases, with 10 bases between the two germline ends. Germline CDR1 MNHEY, CDR2 SVGAGI. The CDR3 has 13 residues. As DNA, the CDR3 is TGTGCCAGCAGTTACTCCCCGACGGTTGAGCAGTACTTC. Its protein product is CASSYSPTVEQYF.

The table lists this clone with a few counts. V is TRBV10-3 and J is TRBJ1-2; possible D gene TRBD1, 6 bases. V was trimmed by 5 bases and J by 6 bases, leaving 13 bases between them. From germline, CDR1 is ENHRY and CDR2 SYGVKD. This CDR3 spans 13 amino acids. CDR3 region: CAISIPQGNGYTF. CDR3 coding DNA: TGTGCCATCAGTATTCCTCAGGGGAATGGCTACACCTTC.

This sequence joins TRBV7-8 and TRBJ2-1; possibly TRBD1 or TRBD2 for D (5 bases each). This CDR3 is 15 amino acids long. Germline lookup yields CDR1 SGHVS and CDR2 FQNEAQ. V was clipped by 5 bases and J by 7 bases, with 18 bases between them. The CDR3: CASSPSGLPGNEQFF. CDR3 DNA sequence: TGTGCCAGCAGCCCCAGCGGCCTCCCAGGGAATGAGCAGTTCTTC.

This chain links TRBV30 with TRBJ1-5; 8 bases match TRBD1. Per germline, CDR1 GTSNPN and CDR2 SVGIG (reference sequence). CDR3 length equals 13 residues. V gave up 6 bases and J gave up 4 bases; unmatched junction bases: 5. CDR3 amino acids: CACKQGGNQPQHF. CDR3 in DNA: TGTGCCTGTAAACAGGGGGGGAATCAGCCCCAGCATTTT.

In this sample, this clone turned up a few times. Here the CDR3 reads CASSLGANEQFF. CDR3 bases: TGTGCCAGCAGCTTAGGTGCCAATGAGCAGTTCTTC. V is TRBV11-3 and J is TRBJ2-1; no clear D gene. The CDR3 consists of 12 residues. The germline V gene encodes CDR1 SGHNT and CDR2 YENEEA. V was shortened by 1 base and J by 6 bases, with 4 bases between the two germline ends.

The genes are TRBV29-1 and TRBJ1-3; no clear D gene. Trimming removed 4 bases from V and 0 bases from J, with 10 bases in between. The CDR3 loop spans 14 amino acids. CDR1 is SQVTM and CDR2 is ANQGSEA in the germline V gene. Here the CDR3 reads CSVAPDNSGNTIYF. Written as DNA, the CDR3 is TGCAGCGTTGCTCCAGACAACTCTGGAAACACCATATATTTT.

V usage is TRBV7-9 and J usage is TRBJ2-7; 9 nucleotides agree with TRBD2. Germline lookup yields CDR1 SEHNR and CDR2 FQNEAQ (reference sequence). The CDR3 runs to 15 residues. The V and J ends lost 2 bases and 2 bases, in that order; junction bases with no gene match: 4. As DNA, the CDR3 is TGTGCCAGCAGCTTACAGGCTAGCGGGACCTACGAGCAGTACTTC. Amino acids: CASSLQASGTYEQYF.